This T cell receptor beta chain appears in the sequencing data of a study of response to subunit inactivated influenza vaccine. This clonotype turned up a few times. The antigen is undetermined. Overall study results and limits: The authors suggested that few new T cells are recruited per seasonal influenza vaccination.

Germline assignment: CDR1 MNHEY and CDR2 SMNVEV (reference sequence). Trimming took 5 bases from V and 4 from J, leaving 20 bases between them. This CDR3 spans 16 amino acids. TCRdb reprocessed the RT-PCR reads via MiXCR and lists one record per CDR3 protein. The table lists 610,000 or so distinct CDR3 sequences, around 15% of them singletons. Source: PBMCs from blood, taken about 12 days after vaccination. The gene calls are TRBV27 and TRBJ2-5; maybe TRBD2 (6 bases). This receptor was obtained from a man aged 45-65 years who received an inactivated influenza vaccine. The CDR3 loop reads CASSPNPSGVGETQYF. The CDR3 DNA is TGTGCCAGCAGTCCAAACCCGTCGGGGGTCGGAGAGACCCAGTACTTC.